Listed here are 4 T cell receptor beta chains from one sample, sequenced in a study of T cells after yellow fever vaccination. TCRdb used MiXCR to reprocess the 5' RACE reads, holding one entry per CDR3 protein. The data contain roughly 100,000 distinct CDR3 sequences, around 9.8% of them seen just once; the ten biggest clones take up around 16%. The input for sequencing was CD8+ T cells not binding an NS4B(214-222) dextramer, sorted from PBMCs, taken around 16 days after the first yellow fever vaccination. The receptors were sampled from a young man who received the YFV17D yellow fever vaccine.

There are a few counts of this clonotype. The rearrangement joins TRBV11-1 to TRBJ2-1; 7 positions match TRBD1. Germline lookup yields CDR1 SGHAT and CDR2 FQDESV (reference sequence). CDR3 size: 15 residues. V was clipped by 6 bases and J by 7 bases; unmatched bases: 12. CDR3 bases: TGTGCCAGCAGGCACCCCCGGGACAGTTTAAATGAGCAGTTCTTC. Protein product: CASRHPRDSLNEQFF.

The chain combines TRBV4-2 with TRBJ2-5; TRBD2 aligns across 8 bases. Germline values: CDR1 LGHNA, CDR2 YNFKEQ. This CDR3 contains 16 residues. V was clipped by 1 base and J by 3 bases; unmatched bases: 7. The CDR3 is CASSQAWDGREETQYF. The CDR3 DNA reads as TGTGCCAGCAGCCAAGCTTGGGACGGGAGGGAAGAGACCCAGTACTTC.

This clonotype came up a few times. The chain has TRBV6-2 or TRBV6-3 and TRBJ1-5, with 10 bases lining up with TRBD1. This CDR3 region has 14 residues. Germline CDR1 is MNHEY and CDR2 is SVGEGT. V dropped 6 bases and J dropped 5; count of bases not matched to a gene: 4. The CDR3 bases are TGTGCCAGCAGCCTGACAGGGGGCTATCAGCCCCAGCATTTT. This translates into CASSLTGGYQPQHF.

This clonotype has ten or more counts. The chain employs TRBV7-9 and TRBJ1-5, with D possibly being TRBD1 (6 bases). This CDR3 comprises 17 residues. From germline, CDR1 is SEHNR and CDR2 FQNEAQ (reference sequence). Trimming pared 5 bases from V and 0 bases from J, leaving 17 bases between. CDR3 loop: CASSSYEGGYSNQPQHF. The CDR3 bases are TGTGCCAGCAGCAGTTACGAAGGGGGATATAGCAATCAGCCCCAGCATTTT.